This T cell receptor beta chain appears in the sequencing data of a study of Graves' ophthalmopathy and Graves' hyperthyroidism. The study, taken as a whole, reports: Clonotypes were expanded in thyroid at above 0.001 frequency, and most also appeared in blood.

Germline V gene data show CDR1 as SGHRS and CDR2 as YFSETQ. Trimming pared 5 bases from V and 2 bases from J, leaving 8 bases between. There are 14 residues in the CDR3. This clonotype was seen at least ten times. Its antigen remains unknown. RNA transcripts provided the template for amplifying TCR beta CDR3 regions. Scientists carried out first-round RT-PCR using HTBI primers and then a second-round multiplex PCR. MiXCR was run by TCRdb on the multiplex PCR reads, yielding one entry per CDR3 protein. The repertoire holds some 1.1 million distinct CDR3 sequences, with about two fifths as singletons. The sequencing sample was made of peripheral blood or thyroid tissue (not recorded which). The source is an adult man with Graves' hyperthyroidism. The chain employs TRBV5-1 and TRBJ1-6, with D maybe TRBD1 (5 bases). The CDR3 DNA follows: TGCGCCAGCAGGGAGGACACCTATAATTCACCCCTCCACTTT. Its protein is CASREDTYNSPLHF.